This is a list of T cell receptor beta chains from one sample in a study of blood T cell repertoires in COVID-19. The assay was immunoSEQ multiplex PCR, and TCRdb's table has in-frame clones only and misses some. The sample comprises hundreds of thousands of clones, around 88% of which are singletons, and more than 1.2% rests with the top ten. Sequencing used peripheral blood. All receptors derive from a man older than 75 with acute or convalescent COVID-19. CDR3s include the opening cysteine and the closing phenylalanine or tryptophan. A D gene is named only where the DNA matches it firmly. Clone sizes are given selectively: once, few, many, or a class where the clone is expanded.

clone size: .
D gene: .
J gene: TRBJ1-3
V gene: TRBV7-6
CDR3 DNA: TGTGCCAGCAGCATTGGGGGCCTCTCTGGAAACACCATATATTTT
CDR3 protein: CASSIGGLSGNTIYF

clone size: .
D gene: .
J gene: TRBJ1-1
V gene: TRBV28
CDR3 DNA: TGTGCCAGCAGAGCTCCCCTCGCAGGCCTTAGTGAAGCTTTCTTT
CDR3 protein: CASRAPLAGLSEAFF

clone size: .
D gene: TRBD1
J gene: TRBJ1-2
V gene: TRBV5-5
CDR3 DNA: TGTGCCAGCAGCTACGCCGGGACAGGGAACTATGGCTACACCTTC
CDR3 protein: CASSYAGTGNYGYTF

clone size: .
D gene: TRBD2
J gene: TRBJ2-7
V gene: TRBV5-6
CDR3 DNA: TGTGCCAGCAGCTACCTCCGGGAGGTTACGTACGAGCAGTACTTC
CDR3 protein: CASSYLREVTYEQYF

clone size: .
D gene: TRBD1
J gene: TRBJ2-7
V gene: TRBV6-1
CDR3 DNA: TGTGCCAGCAGTGAAGCCCTGACAGGGTCAACCTACGAGCAGTACTTC
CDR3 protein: CASSEALTGSTYEQYF

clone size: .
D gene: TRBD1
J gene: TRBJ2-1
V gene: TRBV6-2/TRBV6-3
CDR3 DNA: TGTGCCAGCAGTTTTGAGGGACAGACATACAATGAGCAGTTCTTC
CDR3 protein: CASSFEGQTYNEQFF

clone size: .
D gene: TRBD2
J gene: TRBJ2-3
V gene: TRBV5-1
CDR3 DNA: TGCGCCAGCAGCTTGGGGCTAGCGGGAGGTAGTTCAGATACGCAGTATTTT
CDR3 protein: CASSLGLAGGSSDTQYF

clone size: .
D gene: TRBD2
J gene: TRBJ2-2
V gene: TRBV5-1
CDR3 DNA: TGCGCCAGCGGAAGGGACTATTTCCCAGGGGGGGAGCTGTTTTTT
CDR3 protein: CASGRDYFPGGELFF

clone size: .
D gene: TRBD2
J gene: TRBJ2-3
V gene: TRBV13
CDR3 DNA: TGTGCCAGCAGCTTAAGAAGCGGGAGGGCCACAGATACGCAGTATTTT
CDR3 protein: CASSLRSGRATDTQYF

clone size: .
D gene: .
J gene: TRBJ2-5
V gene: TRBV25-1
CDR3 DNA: TGTGCCAGCAGTGAATCGCAGGTTTGGCAGACCCAGTACTTC
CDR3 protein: CASSESQVWQTQYF

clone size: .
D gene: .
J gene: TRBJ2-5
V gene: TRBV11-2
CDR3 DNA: TGTGCCAGCAGTGGTTACGGCGGCCAAGAGACCCAGTACTTC
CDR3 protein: CASSGYGGQETQYF

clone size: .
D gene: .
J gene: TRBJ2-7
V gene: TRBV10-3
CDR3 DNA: TGTGCCATCAGTGAGTCAAGGGGAGGAGCTGGCACCTACGAGCAGTACTTC
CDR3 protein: CAISESRGGAGTYEQYF

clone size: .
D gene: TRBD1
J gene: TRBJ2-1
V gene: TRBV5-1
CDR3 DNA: TGCGCCAGCAGCTCGGGTGGGACAGGGGGCAATGAGCAGTTCTTC
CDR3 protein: CASSSGGTGGNEQFF

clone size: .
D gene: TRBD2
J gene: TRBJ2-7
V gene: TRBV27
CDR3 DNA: TGTGCCAGCAGTCCTCGGGGGGGTGGTTACGAGCAGTACTTC
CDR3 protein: CASSPRGGGYEQYF

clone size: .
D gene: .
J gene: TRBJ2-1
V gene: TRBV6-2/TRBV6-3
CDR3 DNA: TGTGCCAGCAGTTCACAGGGTCGGGGTTACAATGAGCAGTTCTTC
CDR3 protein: CASSSQGRGYNEQFF

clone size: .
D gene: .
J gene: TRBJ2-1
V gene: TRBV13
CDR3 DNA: TGTGCCAGCAGCGTAATGGGGGGGGCAACTTACAATGAGCAGTTCTTC
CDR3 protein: CASSVMGGATYNEQFF

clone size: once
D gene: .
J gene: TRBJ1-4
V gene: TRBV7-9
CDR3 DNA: TGTGCCAGCAGCCCTCCCAGGGGCCCTAATGAAAAACTGTTTTTT
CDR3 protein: CASSPPRGPNEKLFF

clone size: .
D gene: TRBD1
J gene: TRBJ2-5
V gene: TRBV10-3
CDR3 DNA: TGTGCCATCAGTGAGGCACAGGGGAAACAAGAGACCCAGTACTTC
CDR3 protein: CAISEAQGKQETQYF

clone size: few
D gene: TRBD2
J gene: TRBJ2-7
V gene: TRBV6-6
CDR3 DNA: TGTGCCAGCACCCTACTAGCGGGAGGGTACGAGCAGTACTTC
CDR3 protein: CASTLLAGGYEQYF

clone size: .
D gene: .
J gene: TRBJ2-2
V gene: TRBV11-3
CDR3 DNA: TGTGCCAGCAGCTTAGTTCAGACCGGGGAGCTGTTTTTT
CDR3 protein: CASSLVQTGELFF

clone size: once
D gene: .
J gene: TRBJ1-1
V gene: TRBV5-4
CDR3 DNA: TGTGCCAGCAGCGTGACTACGGTAAAGAACACTGAAGCTTTCTTT
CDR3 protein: CASSVTTVKNTEAFF

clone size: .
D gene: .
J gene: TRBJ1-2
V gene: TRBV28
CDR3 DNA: TGTGCCAGCAGGAACCCTACAGGCCGTGGGGACTATGGCTACACCTTC
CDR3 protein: CASRNPTGRGDYGYTF

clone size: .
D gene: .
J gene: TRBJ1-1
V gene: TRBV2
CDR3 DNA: TGTGCCAGCTCGTTGAACACTGAAGCTTTCTTT
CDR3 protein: CASSLNTEAFF

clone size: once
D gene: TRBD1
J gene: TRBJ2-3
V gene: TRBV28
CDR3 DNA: TGTGCCAGCTGCCGGGACAGGAGCACAGATACGCAGTATTTT
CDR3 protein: CASCRDRSTDTQYF

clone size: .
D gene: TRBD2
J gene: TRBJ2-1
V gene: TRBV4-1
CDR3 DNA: TGCGCCAGCAGCCTCTTACTAGCGGGAGCCTACAATGAGCAGTTCTTC
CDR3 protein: CASSLLLAGAYNEQFF

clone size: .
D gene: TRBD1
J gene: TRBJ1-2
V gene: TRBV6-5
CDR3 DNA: TGTGCCAGCAGTTACGGGACAGATTATGGCTACACCTTC
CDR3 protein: CASSYGTDYGYTF

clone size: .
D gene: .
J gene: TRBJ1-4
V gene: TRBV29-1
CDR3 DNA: TGCAGCGTCCTGGACTCAACTAATGAAAAACTGTTTTTT
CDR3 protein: CSVLDSTNEKLFF

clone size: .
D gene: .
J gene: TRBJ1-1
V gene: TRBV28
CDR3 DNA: TGTGCCAGCAGACTCAACACTGAAGCTTTCTTT
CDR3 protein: CASRLNTEAFF

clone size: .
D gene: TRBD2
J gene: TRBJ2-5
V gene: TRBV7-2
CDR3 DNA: TGTGCCAGCAGCTTAGAGGGGACTAGCGGAGAGACCCAGTACTTC
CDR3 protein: CASSLEGTSGETQYF

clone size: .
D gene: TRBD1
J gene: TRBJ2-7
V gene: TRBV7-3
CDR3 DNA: TGTGCCAGCAGCGTGGACAGGGGACCTCCCTACGAGCAGTACTTC
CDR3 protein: CASSVDRGPPYEQYF

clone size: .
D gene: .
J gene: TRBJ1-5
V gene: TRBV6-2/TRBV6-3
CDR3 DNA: TGTGCCAGCAGTGGCATAGGGGCTTATCAGCCCCAGCATTTT
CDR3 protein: CASSGIGAYQPQHF

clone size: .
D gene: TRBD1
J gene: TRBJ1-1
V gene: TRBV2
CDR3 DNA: TGTGCCAGCAGTCCGGGACAGGGGAAGGGGAACACTGAAGCTTTCTTT
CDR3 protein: CASSPGQGKGNTEAFF

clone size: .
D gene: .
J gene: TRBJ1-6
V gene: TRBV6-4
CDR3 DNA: TGTGCCAGCCCTTGTTCGAGCGATTCACCCCTCCACTTT
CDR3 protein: CASPCSSDSPLHF

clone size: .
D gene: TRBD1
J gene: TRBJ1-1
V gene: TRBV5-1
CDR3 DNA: TGCGCCAGCACCCCCGGGACAGGGTTTGCAACTGAAGCTTTCTTT
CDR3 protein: CASTPGTGFATEAFF

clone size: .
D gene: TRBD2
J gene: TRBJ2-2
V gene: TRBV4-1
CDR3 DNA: TGCGCCAGCAGGACTAGCGGAGGGTGGTCCGGGGAGCTGTTTTTT
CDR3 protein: CASRTSGGWSGELFF

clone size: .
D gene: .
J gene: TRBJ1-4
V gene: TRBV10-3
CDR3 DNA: TGTGCCATCAGTGATGAAAGATTGGGAGATTCTAATGAAAAACTGTTTTTT
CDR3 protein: CAISDERLGDSNEKLFF

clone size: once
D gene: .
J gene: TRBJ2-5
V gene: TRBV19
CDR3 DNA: TGTGCCAGTAGTATGCAGACACCGTCTACCCAAGAGACCCAGTACTTC
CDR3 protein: CASSMQTPSTQETQYF

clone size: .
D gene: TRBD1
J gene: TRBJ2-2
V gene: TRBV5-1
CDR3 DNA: TGCGCCAGCCGACCGGGACAGGAGGGCGGGGAGCTGTTTTTT
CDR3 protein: CASRPGQEGGELFF

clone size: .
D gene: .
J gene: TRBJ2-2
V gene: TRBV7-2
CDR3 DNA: TGTGCCAGCAGCTTACAAGTGGGGCGCACCGGGGAGCTGTTTTTT
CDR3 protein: CASSLQVGRTGELFF

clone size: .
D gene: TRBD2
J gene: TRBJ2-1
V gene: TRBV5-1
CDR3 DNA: TGCGCCAGCAGCTGGGAGGGACTAGCGGACAATGAGCAGTTCTTC
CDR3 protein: CASSWEGLADNEQFF

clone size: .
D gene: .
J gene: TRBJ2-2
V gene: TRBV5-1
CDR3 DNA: TGCGCCAGCAGCTCCTCCGGGACAATGAACACCGGGGAGCTGTTTTTT
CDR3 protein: CASSSSGTMNTGELFF

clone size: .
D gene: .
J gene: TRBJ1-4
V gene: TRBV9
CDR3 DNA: TGTGCCAGCAGCGTAAGGGGGACCGCAACTAATGAAAAACTGTTTTTT
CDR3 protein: CASSVRGTATNEKLFF

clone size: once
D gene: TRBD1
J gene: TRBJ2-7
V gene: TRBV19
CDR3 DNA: TGTGCCAGTAGTAGGGACAGGGGGTACTACGAGCAGTACTTC
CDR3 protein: CASSRDRGYYEQYF

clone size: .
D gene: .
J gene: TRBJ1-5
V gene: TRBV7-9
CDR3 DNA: TGTGCCAGCAGCCCCTGGGGGGAAGGACAGCCCCAGCATTTT
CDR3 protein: CASSPWGEGQPQHF

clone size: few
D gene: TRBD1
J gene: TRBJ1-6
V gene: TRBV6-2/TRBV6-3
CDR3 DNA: TGTGCCAGCAGCTCGACAGGGGTGAGGTCACCCCTCCACTTT
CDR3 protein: CASSSTGVRSPLHF

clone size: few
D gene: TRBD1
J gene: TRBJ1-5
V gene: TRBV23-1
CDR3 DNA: TGCGCCAGCCGGGACAGAGTTGGTCATAGCAATCAGCCCCAGCATTTT
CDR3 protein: CASRDRVGHSNQPQHF

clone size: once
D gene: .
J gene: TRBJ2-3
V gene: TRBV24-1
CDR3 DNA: TGTGCCACCAGTGATTTAGGGGGTACGCAGTATTTT
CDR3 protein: CATSDLGGTQYF

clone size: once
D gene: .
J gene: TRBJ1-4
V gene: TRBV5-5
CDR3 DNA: TGTGCCAGCAGCCCCGACGAGGATGAAAAACTGTTTTTT
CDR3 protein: CASSPDEDEKLFF